This T cell receptor (beta chain) was sequenced during a study of T cells in Graves' hyperthyroidism and ophthalmopathy. Study conclusions and caveats: From stable hyperthyroidism, ophthalmopathy was separated by a 13 V-J model. Most thyroid clonotypes with frequency above 0.001 were detected in blood.

The CDR3 has 14 residues. V was pared by 1 base and J by 0 bases, with 8 bases between. CDR1 SQVTM and CDR2 ANQGSEA come from the germline V gene. From RNA transcripts, TCR beta CDR3 regions were amplified. Carried out on the TCR CDR3, a first-round RT-PCR used the HTBI primer set. TCRdb reprocessed the multiplex PCR reads with MiXCR, giving one entry per CDR3 protein. The sample records about 320,000 distinct CDR3 sequences, over 15% being singletons. This clonotype was seen at least ten times. What it recognizes is unknown. Across 18 months, stable Graves' hyperthyroidism was marked by no progression to ophthalmopathy. Every diagnosis used clinical symptoms, serum thyroxine and TRAb, thyroid ultrasound and orbital computed tomography.

The origin of this receptor is a man in his thirties or forties with Graves' hyperthyroidism. The chain combines TRBV29-1 with TRBJ2-3; no reliable D call. Sequenced: blood. The CDR3 sequence: CSVEGPGSTDTQYF. CDR3 bases: TGCAGCGTTGAAGGTCCCGGAAGCACAGATACGCAGTATTTT.